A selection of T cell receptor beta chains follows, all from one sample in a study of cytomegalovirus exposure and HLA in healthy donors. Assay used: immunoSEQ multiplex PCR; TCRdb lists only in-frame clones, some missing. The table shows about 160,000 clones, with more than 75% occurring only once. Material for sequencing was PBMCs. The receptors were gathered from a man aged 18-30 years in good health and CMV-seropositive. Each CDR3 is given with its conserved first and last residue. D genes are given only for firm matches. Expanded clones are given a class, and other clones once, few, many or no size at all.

cdr3_nt: TGTGCCAGCAGCTATAGAAACTCTGGGGCCAACGTCCTGACTTTC
cdr3_aa: CASSYRNSGANVLTF
d_call: .
v_call: TRBV5-6
j_call: TRBJ2-6
clone_size: few

cdr3_nt: TGTGCCAGCAGCTTGTGGGGACTAGCGGGAGAAAGCTCCTACGAGCAGTACTTC
cdr3_aa: CASSLWGLAGESSYEQYF
d_call: TRBD2
v_call: TRBV5-4
j_call: TRBJ2-7
clone_size: .

cdr3_nt: TGTGCCAGCAGTTACTCGTCACAGGAAAATCAGCCCCAGCATTTT
cdr3_aa: CASSYSSQENQPQHF
d_call: .
v_call: TRBV6-6
j_call: TRBJ1-5
clone_size: .

cdr3_nt: TGTGCCAGCAACCCGACAGGGTGGGTTAATTCACCCCTCCACTTT
cdr3_aa: CASNPTGWVNSPLHF
d_call: TRBD1
v_call: TRBV11-2
j_call: TRBJ1-6
clone_size: .

cdr3_nt: TGTGCCAGCAGCTTTAAAGCGGGGGTGACAAACTCCTACAATGAGCAGTTCTTC
cdr3_aa: CASSFKAGVTNSYNEQFF
d_call: TRBD2
v_call: TRBV4-2
j_call: TRBJ2-1
clone_size: .

cdr3_nt: TGTGCCAGCAGTTACCCTACTGACAGGGTGACTGAAGCTTTCTTC
cdr3_aa: CASSYPTDRVTEAFF
d_call: TRBD1
v_call: TRBV6-6
j_call: TRBJ1-1
clone_size: .

cdr3_nt: TGTGCCAGCAGCGTAACAGGGGGAGGCTACGAGCAGTACTTC
cdr3_aa: CASSVTGGGYEQYF
d_call: TRBD1
v_call: TRBV9
j_call: TRBJ2-7
clone_size: .

cdr3_nt: TGTGCCAGCAGTCCCAGACTCCTGAGGGGAAACACCATATATTTT
cdr3_aa: CASSPRLLRGNTIYF
d_call: .
v_call: TRBV2
j_call: TRBJ1-3
clone_size: .

cdr3_nt: TGTGCCAGTAGTATAGTCGCGGTGGGTACTGAAGCTTTCTTT
cdr3_aa: CASSIVAVGTEAFF
d_call: .
v_call: TRBV19
j_call: TRBJ1-1
clone_size: .

cdr3_nt: TGTGCCAGCAGCTCCACGGGGGGCTGGGGAAACACCATATATTTT
cdr3_aa: CASSSTGGWGNTIYF
d_call: .
v_call: TRBV5-4
j_call: TRBJ1-3
clone_size: .

cdr3_nt: TGTGCCAGTAGTATCACAGGGGAGGTTGGAGAGACCCAGTACTTC
cdr3_aa: CASSITGEVGETQYF
d_call: .
v_call: TRBV19
j_call: TRBJ2-5
clone_size: .

cdr3_nt: TGTGCCAGCAGCCCGGGGGGTACTTCTGGAAACACCATATATTTT
cdr3_aa: CASSPGGTSGNTIYF
d_call: .
v_call: TRBV27
j_call: TRBJ1-3
clone_size: .

cdr3_nt: TGTGCCAGCAGTTTTAAGACAGGCGGCGGGTATGGCTACACCTTC
cdr3_aa: CASSFKTGGGYGYTF
d_call: .
v_call: TRBV27
j_call: TRBJ1-2
clone_size: once

cdr3_nt: TGCGCCAGCAGATCAAGCGGGAGCTCCTTCAATGAGCAGTTCTTC
cdr3_aa: CASRSSGSSFNEQFF
d_call: TRBD2
v_call: TRBV5-1
j_call: TRBJ2-1
clone_size: .

cdr3_nt: TGTGCCAGCAGCCGGACACTAAATGAGCAGTTCTTC
cdr3_aa: CASSRTLNEQFF
d_call: .
v_call: TRBV5-4
j_call: TRBJ2-1
clone_size: few

cdr3_nt: TGTGCCAGCAGTGTGCAGGAAAACGTAGCCAAAAACATTCAGTACTTC
cdr3_aa: CASSVQENVAKNIQYF
d_call: .
v_call: TRBV28
j_call: TRBJ2-4
clone_size: .

cdr3_nt: TGTGCCAGCAGCTCCCCGGTAGTATTTAACTATGGCTACACCTTC
cdr3_aa: CASSSPVVFNYGYTF
d_call: .
v_call: TRBV7-9
j_call: TRBJ1-2
clone_size: .

cdr3_nt: TGTGCCATCAGCCCGACAGGGGGGAAAACCTACGAGCAGTACTTC
cdr3_aa: CAISPTGGKTYEQYF
d_call: TRBD1
v_call: TRBV10-3
j_call: TRBJ2-7
clone_size: .

cdr3_nt: TGTGCCAGTAGTAACGAACAGGGAAGCGAAAAACTGTTTTTT
cdr3_aa: CASSNEQGSEKLFF
d_call: .
v_call: TRBV19
j_call: TRBJ1-4
clone_size: .

cdr3_nt: TGCGCCAGCGCCCCATCCGGGACTCTTAATACGCAGTATTTT
cdr3_aa: CASAPSGTLNTQYF
d_call: .
v_call: TRBV10-1
j_call: TRBJ2-3
clone_size: .

cdr3_nt: TGTGCCAGCAGCTTAGCGGGGACAGGGTATGGGGGTGAAAAACTGTTTTTT
cdr3_aa: CASSLAGTGYGGEKLFF
d_call: TRBD1
v_call: TRBV7-2
j_call: TRBJ1-4
clone_size: .

cdr3_nt: TGTGCCTGGAGTGTTGGGGGACACTCCAATCAGCCCCAGCATTTT
cdr3_aa: CAWSVGGHSNQPQHF
d_call: .
v_call: TRBV30
j_call: TRBJ1-5
clone_size: .

cdr3_nt: TGTGCCAGCAGTTTTGGGACAGGGTTGAACACTGAAGCTTTCTTT
cdr3_aa: CASSFGTGLNTEAFF
d_call: TRBD1
v_call: TRBV27
j_call: TRBJ1-1
clone_size: once

cdr3_nt: TGTGCCAGCAGCTTAGGTGGGGCGCACAATCAGCCCCAGCATTTT
cdr3_aa: CASSLGGAHNQPQHF
d_call: .
v_call: TRBV7-8
j_call: TRBJ1-5
clone_size: .

cdr3_nt: TGTGCCAGCAGCAGCCTCGGGGCTAGCGGGGGGTTTAAGTTCTTC
cdr3_aa: CASSSLGASGGFKFF
d_call: TRBD2
v_call: TRBV5-5
j_call: TRBJ2-1
clone_size: .